The 21 T cell receptor beta chains below come from one sample, sequenced in a study of regulatory T cells in long-lasting Graves disease. Libraries of TCR beta came from iRepertoire HTBI primers plus Arm-PCR of CDR3 regions. One entry per CDR3 protein, called by TCRdb with MiXCR from the multiplex PCR reads. Altogether 300,000 to 400,000 distinct CDR3 sequences are present, around 15% being singletons, with the ten largest covering roughly 30%. Time point described: newly diagnosed GD, antithyroid drugs for less than 3 months. PBMC-derived RNA was used for the TCR library. This sample also belongs to another study, concerning T cells in Graves' hyperthyroidism and ophthalmopathy.

The material was peripheral blood mononuclear cells (PBMCs), obtained at new diagnosis, from a patient treated with antithyroid drugs. The source of these receptors is a middle-aged man with Graves disease.

The sample holds one count of this clonotype. A much larger clone differs from this one at a single base, so this may be a read error. The V call is TRBV28, the J call TRBJ2-5; tentative D call: TRBD1 (6 bases). The germline gives CDR1 MDHEN, CDR2 SYDVKM. V was pared by 1 base and J by 7 bases, with 16 bases between. The CDR3 runs to 15 residues. The CDR3, as DNA: TGTGCCAGCAGTTTATACCAGGGTTTAGGGGGGACCCAGTACTTC. Translating gives CASSLYQGLGGTQYF.

The genes are TRBV19 and TRBJ1-2; D is unresolved. The V end lost 5 bases, the J end lost 0 bases, and 7 bases lay between the germline ends. Germline values: CDR1 LNHDA, CDR2 SQIVND (reference sequence). The CDR3 sequence is 13 residues long. The CDR3, as DNA: TGTGCCAGTAGTTCCGGGGCTAACTATGGCTACACCTTC. It translates to CASSSGANYGYTF.

The table lists this clonotype with a few counts. This chain connects TRBV29-1 to TRBJ2-5; 7 bases align to TRBD1. J gave up 2 bases and V 6 bases, and 12 bases lay outside the gene matches. Germline CDR1 is SQVTM and CDR2 is ANQGSEA. This CDR3 has 15 amino acids. This CDR3 reads CSVIKTGLQQETQYF. CDR3 DNA sequence: TGCAGCGTCATCAAGACAGGGTTGCAACAAGAGACCCAGTACTTC.

This clonotype came up a few times. The genes are TRBV20-1 and TRBJ1-1, with TRBD1 identical over 9 bases. The V gene end was trimmed by 6 bases and the J gene end by 3 bases; junction bases not matched to a gene: 8. From germline, CDR1 is DFQATT and CDR2 SNEGSKA (reference sequence). This CDR3 has 14 residues. CDR3 coding DNA: TGCAGTGCACGGGACAGGGAAGGGTACACTGAAGCTTTCTTT. It codes for CSARDREGYTEAFF.

This clonotype has a count of ten or more. This chain links TRBV7-9 with TRBJ1-6; no clear D gene. The CDR3 loop spans 13 amino acids. The germline V gene encodes CDR1 SEHNR and CDR2 FQNEAQ (reference sequence). Trimming shortened V by 3 bases and J by 8 bases, and 8 bases separated the two germline ends. The CDR3 protein is CASSFIGDSPLHF. For the CDR3, the DNA is TGTGCCAGCAGCTTTATTGGAGATTCACCCCTCCACTTT.

V and J are TRBV10-3 and TRBJ2-2; D call uncertain. Trimming removed 7 bases from V and 6 bases from J, with 15 bases in between. The V gene's germline CDR1 is ENHRY and CDR2 SYGVKD. This CDR3 has 14 residues. The CDR3: CAIKNFLLSGELFF. The CDR3 DNA sequence: TGTGCCATCAAGAACTTCCTTCTATCCGGGGAGCTGTTTTTT.

The chain carries TRBV19 and TRBJ2-7, with TRBD2 identical over 8 bases. The junction had 15 bases not matched to a gene; V was cut back by 9 bases and J by 5 bases. The CDR3 loop spans 15 amino acids. The V gene's germline CDR1 is LNHDA and CDR2 SQIVND (reference sequence). DNA for the CDR3: TGTGCCAGCCGGGGGGGCGCGTTGAGGATCCACGAGCAGTACTTC. It specifies CASRGGALRIHEQYF. Based on the CDR3 plus reference TRBV19 and TRBJ2-7, the full variable domain is DGGITQSPKYLFRKEGQNVTLSCEQNLNHDAMYWYRQDPGQGLRLIYYSQIVNDFQKGDIAEGYSVSREKKESFPLTVTSAQKNPTAFYLCASRGGALRIHEQYFGPGTRLTVT.

The V gene is TRBV6-1, the J gene TRBJ1-4; the D gene is possibly TRBD1 (6 bases). The CDR3 extends over 13 amino acids. Trimming removed 4 bases at V and 3 bases at J, with 6 bases between. Germline CDR1 is MNHNS and CDR2 is SASEGT. The chain's CDR3 is CASSGTANEKLFF. For the CDR3, the DNA is TGTGCCAGCAGTGGGACAGCTAATGAAAAACTGTTTTTT.

This clonotype came up many times. This chain uses TRBV20-1 with TRBJ2-1, with TRBD1 identical over 8 bases. Per the germline V gene, CDR1 is DFQATT and CDR2 is SNEGSKA (reference sequence). The V segment lost 3 bases and the J segment 13 bases; nucleotides outside the gene matches: 11. The CDR3 extends over 13 amino acids. The CDR3 DNA follows: TGCAGTGCTAGTGTCGACACAGGGGGACCTCAGTTCTTC. This codes for CSASVDTGGPQFF.

This clonotype occurred a few times. This chain joins TRBV7-6 and TRBJ1-4, with 7 positions matching TRBD1. Germline V gene lookup returns CDR1 SGHVS and CDR2 FNYEAQ. The CDR3 spans 19 residues. The ends lost 5 bases at V and 3 bases at J; junction bases unmatched: 18. In DNA, the CDR3 is TGTGCCAGCAGCCCAGTAACCGGGACAGCTACGTGGCCTAATGAAAAACTGTTTTTT. This encodes CASSPVTGTATWPNEKLFF.

In this sample, this clonotype turned up many times. V is TRBV28 and J is TRBJ2-2; no clear D gene. Germline assignment: CDR1 MDHEN and CDR2 SYDVKM. The CDR3 loop spans 14 amino acids. Trimming stripped 7 bases from V and 1 base from J, with 10 bases between. The CDR3 loop is CASNSQENTGELFF. The CDR3 DNA reads as TGTGCCAGCAACTCTCAAGAGAACACCGGGGAGCTGTTTTTT.

The chain is built from TRBV5-4 and TRBJ2-1; 8 bases are a match to TRBD1. After removal of 4 bases from V and 1 base from J, the junction contained 4 bases not matched to a gene. The V gene's germline CDR1 is SGHNT and CDR2 YYREEE (reference sequence). This CDR3 has 15 residues. CDR3 amino acids: CASSIGQGSYNEQFF. CDR3 sequence (DNA): TGTGCCAGCAGCATCGGACAGGGTTCCTACAATGAGCAGTTCTTC.

The chain links TRBV20-1 to TRBJ1-1; no clear D. Between the trimmed V and J ends, which lost 7 bases and 2 bases, there was a span of 11 bases. The V gene's germline CDR1 is DFQATT and CDR2 SNEGSKA (reference sequence). This CDR3 comprises 12 residues. CDR3 in amino acids: CSVKDLNTEAFF. DNA of the CDR3: TGCAGTGTTAAGGACTTAAACACTGAAGCTTTCTTT.

This clonotype showed up many times. J is TRBJ2-7 and V is TRBV18; D unclear. Germline loops: CDR1 KGHSH, CDR2 LQKENI. This CDR3 comprises 14 residues. Trimming took off 2 bases at V and 5 bases at J, with 13 bases between the two ends. The CDR3 nucleotides are TGTGCCAGCTCACCAAAGTCCAGGCCCGACGAGCAGTACTTC. This translates into CASSPKSRPDEQYF.

Many counts were recorded for this clonotype. CDR3 region: CASSLTSGGYNEQFF. The CDR3 region has the DNA TGTGCCAGCAGCCTCACTAGCGGGGGCTACAATGAGCAGTTCTTC. V is TRBV7-2 and J is TRBJ2-1, with TRBD2 identical over 11 bases. CDR1 and CDR2 from the germline V gene are SGHTA and FQGNSA. V dropped 5 bases and J dropped 3; count of bases not matched to a gene: 3. This CDR3 spans 15 amino acids.

The chain recombines TRBV4-1 with TRBJ2-1; 14 bases map to TRBD2. The V and J ends lost 5 bases and 3 bases, in that order; junction bases with no gene match: 6. This CDR3 spans 17 amino acids. Germline CDR1 is MGHRA and CDR2 is YSYEKL. The CDR3 spells CASSVPGLAGDYNEQFF. The CDR3 region has the DNA TGCGCCAGCAGCGTCCCGGGACTAGCGGGGGACTACAATGAGCAGTTCTTC.

The sample holds a few counts of this clonotype. V is TRBV7-9 and J is TRBJ2-1; 9 bases are a match to TRBD1. Germline V CDR1 and CDR2: SEHNR, FQNEAQ (reference sequence). The CDR3 has 15 amino acids. Germline trimming cut 0 bases from V and 10 bases from J; bases unmatched to any gene: 7. The CDR3 loop reads CASSLAQGQGSEQFF. The DNA of the CDR3 is TGTGCCAGCAGCTTAGCGCAAGGACAGGGGAGCGAGCAGTTCTTC.

This clonotype was counted at least ten times. The V call is TRBV7-2, the J call TRBJ2-1, with 8 bases lining up with TRBD1. V trimming: 3 bases; J trimming: 6 bases; junction bases outside the gene matches: 7. Germline CDR1 SGHTA, CDR2 FQGNSA. The CDR3 has 15 amino acids. In DNA form, the CDR3 reads TGTGCCAGCAGCTTCGACAGGGGTGCTATCAATGAGCAGTTCTTC. Translated: CASSFDRGAINEQFF.

The J gene is TRBJ1-4, the V gene TRBV4-3; the match to TRBD1 covers 9 bases. Per the germline V gene, CDR1 is LGHNA and CDR2 is YSLEER. Trimming took 0 bases from V and 8 from J; bases not matched to a gene: 7. The CDR3 consists of 16 residues. The CDR3 is CASSQEATGGFEKLFF. The CDR3 DNA reads TGCGCCAGCAGCCAAGAAGCGACAGGGGGTTTCGAAAAACTGTTTTTT.

This clonotype was observed many times. The V call is TRBV20-1, the J call TRBJ1-1; no reliable D call. Trimming pared 3 bases from V and 7 bases from J, leaving 9 bases between. Germline V gives CDR1 DFQATT, CDR2 SNEGSKA (reference sequence). The CDR3 totals 11 residues. The CDR3 sequence: CSASGRIEAFF. CDR3 in DNA: TGCAGTGCTAGTGGTAGGATTGAAGCTTTCTTT.

Written as DNA, the CDR3 is TGTGCCAGCAGCTTGGGGCAGCGGGAAACGCAGTATTTT. Amino acids: CASSLGQRETQYF. The rearrangement uses TRBV5-4 and TRBJ2-3; 7 bases agree with TRBD2. The CDR3 is made up of 13 amino acids. The V gene end was trimmed by 0 bases and the J gene end by 9 bases; junction bases not matched to a gene: 4. Germline V CDR1 and CDR2: SGHNT, YYREEE (reference sequence).